These 10 T cell receptor beta chains were all obtained from the same sample, sequenced in a study of regulatory T cells in long-lasting Graves disease. CDR3 regions were amplified by Arm-PCR using iRepertoire HTBI primers to build TCR beta libraries. One entry per CDR3 protein results from TCRdb running MiXCR on the multiplex PCR reads. The table lists approximately 690,000 distinct CDR3 sequences, about 30% of them singletons, with about two fifths in the top ten. Indicated time point: persistent/refractory GD, antithyroid drugs over 5 years with positive TRAb. RNA extracted from PBMCs served as the sequencing template. Here the sequenced sample was peripheral blood mononuclear cells (PBMCs), taken when the disease was refractory, from a patient treated with antithyroid drugs. Receptor source: a female donor with Graves disease.

The CDR3 DNA follows: TGTGCCACCAGCAGAGATCTGACAGGGGGCTACAATGAGCAGTTCTTC. It specifies CATSRDLTGGYNEQFF. The J gene is TRBJ2-1, the V gene TRBV15; 9 positions agree with TRBD1. After removal of 0 bases from V and 3 bases from J, the junction contained 3 bases not matched to a gene. CDR1 and CDR2 (germline): LNHNV, YYDKDF (reference sequence). The CDR3 extends over 16 amino acids.

V is TRBV27 and J is TRBJ1-3, with D uncertain. Germline CDR1 reads MNHEY; CDR2 reads SMNVEV (reference sequence). V was pared by 5 bases and J by 0 bases, with 11 bases between. The CDR3 loop spans 15 amino acids. The CDR3 spells CASSRGPHSGNTIYF. CDR3 sequence (DNA): TGTGCCAGCAGTAGAGGACCGCACTCTGGAAACACCATATATTTT.

This clonotype was counted at least ten times. The rearrangement uses TRBV10-3 and TRBJ1-6, with 9 bases fitting TRBD1. J was trimmed by 7 bases and V by 0 bases; bases with no gene match: 7. The CDR3 length is 17 residues. Germline CDR1 and CDR2: ENHRY and SYGVKD. The CDR3 DNA reads TGTGCCATCAGTGAGTCGAACCGGGACAGGGTCAATTCACCCCTCCACTTT. Amino acid sequence: CAISESNRDRVNSPLHF.

As concerns this clonotype: A read error may be the cause here, since a much bigger clone is one base away. The chain joins TRBV12-3 or TRBV12-4 to TRBJ1-1, with a tentative D call TRBD1 (5 bases). The V gene lost 5 bases and the J gene lost 5 bases, with 12 bases spanning the gap. The CDR3 covers 13 residues. The CDR3 DNA reads TGTGCCAGCAGTAGGGACGGGCGGACTGAAGCTTTCTTT. Its protein product is CASSRDGRTEAFF.

This clonotype showed up just a few times. The V and J genes are TRBV3-1 and TRBJ2-5; D is ambiguous. The CDR3 runs 11 residues. Germline CDR1 reads LGHDT; CDR2 reads YNNKEL (reference sequence). V lost 8 bases and J 1 base, leaving 5 bases between the germline ends. In DNA form, the CDR3 reads TGTGCCAGCCAGCGCCAAGAGACCCAGTACTTC. This codes for CASQRQETQYF.

This clonotype has a single count. Its ends do not fully match the called genes, so a read error is possible. V is TRBV5-1 and J is TRBJ1-5; maybe TRBD1 (6 bases). Germline CDR1 reads SGHRS; CDR2 reads YFSETQ. The CDR3 extends over 15 amino acids. DNA of the CDR3: TGCGTCAGCAGCTTGGGGGGGGCAGATTCATCAGCCCAGCATTTT. It encodes CVSSLGGADSSAQHF.

V and J are TRBV12-5 and TRBJ1-1; possible D gene TRBD1, 5 bases. The CDR3 is made up of 13 amino acids. V was clipped by 2 bases and J by 4 bases, with 8 bases between them. Germline-derived CDR1 and CDR2 are LGHNT and FRNRAP. CDR3 in DNA: TGTGCTAGTGGTTTGTCCCAGGGCACTGAAGCTTTCTTT. Its protein product is CASGLSQGTEAFF.

This chain connects TRBV25-1 to TRBJ1-2; D remains unclear. Germline loops: CDR1 MGHDK, CDR2 SYGVNS. This CDR3 contains 13 residues. Trimming took off 2 bases at V and 6 bases at J, with 10 bases between the two ends. In DNA form, the CDR3 reads TGTGCCAGCAGTGAACCGGGGAGGGATGGCTACACCTTC. Translating it yields CASSEPGRDGYTF.

V and J are TRBV27 and TRBJ1-4; weak D call: TRBD1 (6 bases). The germline gives CDR1 MNHEY, CDR2 SMNVEV (reference sequence). The CDR3 covers 17 residues. Trimming left V 3 bases short and J 3 bases short, with 17 bases between. The DNA for the CDR3 is TGTGCCAGCAGTTTTGGCAGGGGCGCGTTGTCTAATGAAAAACTGTTTTTT. Its protein product is CASSFGRGALSNEKLFF.

The chain uses TRBV27 and TRBJ2-2; no firm D call. Trimming removed 8 bases at V and 4 bases at J, with 14 bases between. The CDR3 runs to 14 residues. CDR1 and CDR2 (germline): MNHEY, SMNVEV (reference sequence). In nucleotides, the CDR3 is TGTGCCAGCGCGTACGACTCCATCACCGGGGAGCTGTTTTTT. Protein product: CASAYDSITGELFF.